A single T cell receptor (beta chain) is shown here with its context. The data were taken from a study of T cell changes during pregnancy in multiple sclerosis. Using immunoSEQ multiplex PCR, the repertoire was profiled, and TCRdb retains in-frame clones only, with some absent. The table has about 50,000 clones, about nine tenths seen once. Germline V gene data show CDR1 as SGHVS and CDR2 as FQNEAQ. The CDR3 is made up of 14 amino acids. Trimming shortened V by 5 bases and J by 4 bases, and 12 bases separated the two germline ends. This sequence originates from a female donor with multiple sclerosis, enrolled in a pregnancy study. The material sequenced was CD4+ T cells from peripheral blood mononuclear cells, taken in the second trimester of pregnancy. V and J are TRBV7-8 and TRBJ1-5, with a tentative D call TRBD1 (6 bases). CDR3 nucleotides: TGTGCCAGCAGCCCGCTAGGGGGTAATCAGCCCCAGCATTTT. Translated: CASSPLGGNQPQHF.